The clone carrying this T cell receptor (beta chain) was observed a handful of times. TCRdb passed the RT-PCR reads through MiXCR, listing each CDR3 protein once. The sample includes approximately 720,000 distinct CDR3 sequences, about 14% of them seen just once. The sequencing input was memory CD4+ T cells from blood. The origin of this receptor is a female donor in good health, serving as a healthy control.

The DNA of the CDR3 is TGTGCCACCAGCAGGGAGACGACAGGGGGCCGGGCCTATGGCTACACCTTC. It specifies CATSRETTGGRAYGYTF. The chain carries TRBV15 and TRBJ1-2; TRBD1 matches at 10 bases. V gave up 3 bases and J gave up 4 bases; unmatched junction bases: 11. The CDR3 has 17 residues. In germline, CDR1 is LNHNV, CDR2 YYDKDF (reference sequence). Looking up the rest from reference TRBV15 and TRBJ1-2 gives the full variable domain: DAMVIQNPRYQVTQFGKPVTLSCSQTLNHNVMYWYQQKSSQAPKLLFHYYDKDFNNEADTPDNFQSRRPNTSFCFLDIRSPGLGDTAMYLCATSRETTGGRAYGYTFGSGTRLTVV.